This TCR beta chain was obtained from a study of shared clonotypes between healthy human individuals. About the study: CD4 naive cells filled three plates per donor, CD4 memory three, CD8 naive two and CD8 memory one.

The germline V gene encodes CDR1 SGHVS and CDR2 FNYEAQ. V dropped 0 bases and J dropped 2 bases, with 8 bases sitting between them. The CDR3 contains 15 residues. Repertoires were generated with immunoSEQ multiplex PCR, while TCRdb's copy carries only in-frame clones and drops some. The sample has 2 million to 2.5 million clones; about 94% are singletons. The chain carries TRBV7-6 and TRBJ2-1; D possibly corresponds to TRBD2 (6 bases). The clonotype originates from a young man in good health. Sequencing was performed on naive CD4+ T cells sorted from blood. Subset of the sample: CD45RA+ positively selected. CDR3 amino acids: CASSLAAGAYNEQFF. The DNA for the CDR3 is TGTGCCAGCAGCTTAGCAGCGGGCGCCTACAATGAGCAGTTCTTC.